Sequencing of this TCR beta chain was carried out in a study of T cell repertoires in ileal Crohn's disease. Points from the study as a whole: Endoscopic recurrence occurred in every patient whose clonality exceeded 26.8%.

Time point indicated: proximal margin of the surgical specimen (macroscopically non-inflamed). A word on this clone: Its cognate antigen is unknown.

The method was immunoSEQ multiplex PCR; TCRdb's version includes in-frame clones alone and lacks a portion of them. Counted here are 5,500 or so clones, over 75% occurring once; the ten biggest clones make up roughly 4%. The CDR3 consists of 16 residues. From germline, CDR1 is MNHEY and CDR2 SVGAGI. Unmatched junction bases numbered 13, after V lost 2 bases and J lost 7 bases. This clonotype originated in an adult with Crohn's disease. Sequenced input: ileal tissue. J is TRBJ2-7 and V is TRBV6-5; TRBD2 agrees at 8 bases. The CDR3 sequence is CASSYDPGGAKSEQYF. The CDR3 region has the DNA TGTGCCAGCAGTTACGATCCCGGGGGGGCCAAGAGTGAGCAGTACTTC.